A selection of T cell receptor beta chains follows, all from one sample in a study of chemoradiotherapy in HPV16-positive cancers. Only in-frame clones appear in the TCRdb table, and some are missing; sequencing was by immunoSEQ multiplex PCR. The sample lists under 4,500 clones, about 89% occurring once. This sample comprised blood, obtained from a patient who underwent chemoradiotherapy. The origin of the receptors is a human donor with HPV-associated anogenital cancer. Each CDR3 is given with its conserved first and last residue. D genes are given only for firm matches. Size is omitted from some rows. Given values are once, few, many or a class for expanded clones.

V: TRBV7-2
J: TRBJ2-3
size: -
D: TRBD2
CDR3: CASGGRGAGGQYF
DNA: TGTGCCAGCGGAGGCCGGGGGGCGGGAGGACAGTATTTT

V: TRBV7-9
J: TRBJ2-5
size: -
D: -
CDR3: CASSLVPQETQYF
DNA: TGTGCCAGCAGCTTAGTCCCCCAAGAGACCCAGTACTTC

V: TRBV18
J: TRBJ1-6
size: -
D: -
CDR3: CASSPLFSGSDNSPLHF
DNA: TGTGCCAGCTCACCTCTTTTCTCCGGGTCGGATAATTCACCCCTCCACTTT

V: TRBV19
J: TRBJ1-1
size: -
D: -
CDR3: CASRAGPNTEAFF
DNA: TGTGCCAGTAGAGCGGGCCCGAACACTGAAGCTTTCTTT

V: TRBV19
J: TRBJ2-3
size: once
D: -
CDR3: CASSVPLGTQYF
DNA: TGTGCCAGTAGTGTACCCTTGGGTACGCAGTATTTT

V: TRBV6-1
J: TRBJ1-5
size: -
D: -
CDR3: CASSEEAPGGNQPQHF
DNA: TGTGCCAGCAGTGAAGAGGCCCCAGGTGGCAATCAGCCCCAGCATTTT

V: TRBV5-1
J: TRBJ2-6
size: once
D: TRBD2
CDR3: CASSLAGGTGANVLTF
DNA: TGCGCCAGCAGCTTGGCCGGGGGGACTGGGGCCAACGTCCTGACTTTC

V: TRBV15
J: TRBJ2-1
size: -
D: -
CDR3: CATSPFFGYNEQFF
DNA: TGTGCCACCAGCCCCTTTTTCGGATACAATGAGCAGTTCTTC

V: TRBV7-3
J: TRBJ2-7
size: few
D: -
CDR3: CASSPGSGKLDEQYF
DNA: TGTGCCAGCAGCCCCGGGTCCGGGAAACTAGACGAGCAGTACTTC

V: TRBV5-4
J: TRBJ1-6
size: -
D: -
CDR3: CASSLPTGGYVSPLHF
DNA: TGTGCCAGCAGTTTGCCAACGGGAGGATACGTGTCACCCCTCCACTTT

V: TRBV4-1
J: TRBJ1-3
size: -
D: -
CDR3: CASSQVAGGNTIYF
DNA: TGCGCCAGCAGCCAAGTCGCGGGTGGAAACACCATATATTTT

V: TRBV5-1
J: TRBJ2-2
size: -
D: -
CDR3: CASSLAKGELFF
DNA: TGCGCCAGCAGCTTGGCGAAGGGGGAGCTGTTTTTT

V: TRBV5-5
J: TRBJ2-5
size: -
D: -
CDR3: CASSLEFVSLETQYF
DNA: TGTGCCAGCAGCTTGGAATTTGTTTCTCTGGAGACCCAGTACTTC

V: TRBV6-5
J: TRBJ2-7
size: -
D: TRBD2
CDR3: CASRPGGGEFYEQYF
DNA: TGTGCCAGCAGACCCGGCGGGGGAGAGTTCTACGAGCAGTACTTC

V: TRBV2
J: TRBJ1-2
size: -
D: TRBD1
CDR3: CASSVRDRERNGYTF
DNA: TGTGCCAGCAGTGTCCGGGACAGGGAAAGGAATGGCTACACCTTC

V: TRBV28
J: TRBJ2-7
size: -
D: -
CDR3: CASSSVGASYEQYF
DNA: TGTGCCAGCAGTTCCGTGGGGGCCTCCTACGAGCAGTACTTC

V: TRBV19
J: TRBJ2-7
size: once
D: TRBD1
CDR3: CASSVDRAGEQYF
DNA: TGTGCCAGTAGCGTGGACAGGGCCGGCGAGCAGTACTTC

V: TRBV18
J: TRBJ2-1
size: -
D: TRBD2
CDR3: CASSSLARSSYNEQFF
DNA: TGTGCCAGCTCGTCACTAGCGCGGAGCTCCTACAATGAGCAGTTCTTC

V: TRBV28
J: TRBJ1-2
size: -
D: TRBD1
CDR3: CASTLTGKGYGYTF
DNA: TGTGCCAGCACCTTGACAGGGAAGGGGTATGGCTACACCTTC

V: TRBV5-6
J: TRBJ2-5
size: once
D: -
CDR3: CASSLGSGLETQYF
DNA: TGTGCCAGCAGCTTGGGGTCAGGGCTCGAGACCCAGTACTTC

V: TRBV7-2
J: TRBJ2-1
size: -
D: -
CDR3: CASSLNLGEQFF
DNA: TGTGCCAGCAGCCTTAACCTCGGTGAGCAGTTCTTC

V: TRBV7-6
J: TRBJ2-7
size: once
D: -
CDR3: CASSPRSGSYEQYF
DNA: TGTGCCAGCAGCCCGAGGTCCGGCTCCTACGAGCAGTACTTC

V: TRBV7-9
J: TRBJ2-7
size: -
D: -
CDR3: CASSLVGGSHEQYF
DNA: TGTGCCAGCAGCTTAGTTGGGGGTTCGCACGAGCAGTACTTC

V: TRBV29-1
J: TRBJ2-5
size: -
D: -
CDR3: CSGRTGSGTQYF
DNA: TGCAGCGGACGCACGGGGAGTGGGACCCAGTACTTC

V: TRBV4-1
J: TRBJ2-2
size: -
D: TRBD2
CDR3: CASSHLTSSGRDTGELFF
DNA: TGCGCCAGCAGCCATCTGACTAGTAGCGGGAGGGACACCGGGGAGCTGTTTTTT

V: TRBV27
J: TRBJ2-3
size: -
D: -
CDR3: CATAYGTDTQYF
DNA: TGTGCCACCGCGTACGGGACAGATACGCAGTATTTT

V: TRBV10-3
J: TRBJ1-5
size: -
D: -
CDR3: CAIRGGSSNQPQHF
DNA: TGTGCCATCAGGGGAGGGAGCAGCAATCAGCCCCAGCATTTT

V: TRBV6-4
J: TRBJ2-6
size: -
D: -
CDR3: CASSDEASGANVLTF
DNA: TGTGCCAGCAGTGACGAGGCCTCTGGGGCCAACGTCCTGACTTTC

V: TRBV28
J: TRBJ2-5
size: -
D: TRBD2
CDR3: CASRSPIGSGRRMQETQYF
DNA: TGTGCCAGCAGGAGTCCTATAGGTAGCGGGAGGCGCATGCAAGAGACCCAGTACTTC

V: TRBV14
J: TRBJ2-3
size: -
D: -
CDR3: CASSQQGFTDTQYF
DNA: TGTGCCAGCAGCCAACAGGGTTTCACAGATACGCAGTATTTT

V: TRBV21-1
J: TRBJ1-1
size: once
D: -
CDR3: CASRPQGTEAFF
DNA: TGTGCCAGCAGACCACAGGGCACTGAAGCTTTCTTT

V: TRBV29-1
J: TRBJ1-2
size: -
D: -
CDR3: CSVGLGGRTSNYGYTF
DNA: TGCAGCGTTGGCCTGGGGGGACGGACCTCTAACTATGGCTACACCTTC

V: TRBV19
J: TRBJ2-7
size: -
D: -
CDR3: CASSIRMGAYEQYF
DNA: TGTGCCAGTAGTATAAGGATGGGGGCCTACGAGCAGTACTTC

V: TRBV11-1
J: TRBJ2-7
size: -
D: -
CDR3: CASSPAGQEGYEQYF
DNA: TGTGCCAGCAGCCCCGCCGGACAGGAGGGATACGAGCAGTACTTC

V: TRBV7-3
J: TRBJ2-1
size: -
D: TRBD2
CDR3: CASRPRGGENNEQFF
DNA: TGTGCCAGCAGGCCCCGCGGGGGGGAGAACAATGAGCAGTTCTTC

V: TRBV19
J: TRBJ2-7
size: few
D: -
CDR3: CASSMGSSYEQYF
DNA: TGTGCCAGTAGTATGGGCAGCTCCTACGAGCAGTACTTC

V: TRBV19
J: TRBJ2-7
size: -
D: TRBD1
CDR3: CASRAGGRDEQYF
DNA: TGTGCCAGTAGGGCAGGGGGCAGGGACGAGCAGTACTTC

V: TRBV11-2
J: TRBJ1-1
size: -
D: -
CDR3: CASSLVGKRNTEAFF
DNA: TGTGCCAGCAGCTTAGTTGGCAAGAGGAACACTGAAGCTTTCTTT

V: TRBV6-1
J: TRBJ1-3
size: -
D: -
CDR3: CASSDKWRDLGNTIYF
DNA: TGTGCCAGCAGTGATAAGTGGCGCGACTTGGGGAACACCATATATTTT

V: TRBV7-2
J: TRBJ2-5
size: -
D: TRBD2
CDR3: CASSTGLAGDGETQYF
DNA: TGTGCCAGCAGCACAGGACTAGCGGGAGACGGGGAGACCCAGTACTTC

V: TRBV5-1
J: TRBJ1-3
size: -
D: TRBD1
CDR3: CASSLSDRGSGNTIYF
DNA: TGCGCCAGCAGCTTGTCGGACAGGGGATCTGGAAACACCATATATTTT

V: TRBV5-1
J: TRBJ1-1
size: -
D: -
CDR3: CASSFSGMNTEAFF
DNA: TGCGCCAGCAGCTTTAGCGGAATGAACACTGAAGCTTTCTTT

V: TRBV7-2
J: TRBJ2-2
size: -
D: TRBD1
CDR3: CASRTGFNTGELFF
DNA: TGTGCCAGCAGGACAGGGTTTAACACCGGGGAGCTGTTTTTT

V: TRBV5-5
J: TRBJ2-3
size: -
D: TRBD2
CDR3: CASRSTSGGTDTQYF
DNA: TGTGCCAGCAGATCTACTAGCGGTGGGACAGATACGCAGTATTTT

V: TRBV7-3
J: TRBJ1-2
size: -
D: -
CDR3: CASSLSGGSSGYTF
DNA: TGTGCCAGCAGCTTATCGGGGGGCTCGAGTGGCTACACCTTC

V: TRBV10-1
J: TRBJ2-1
size: -
D: TRBD2
CDR3: CASSDFSGLEQFF
DNA: TGCGCCAGCAGTGATTTTTCGGGACTAGAGCAGTTCTTC

V: TRBV12-5
J: TRBJ2-1
size: -
D: TRBD2
CDR3: CASGLPPSGSRDEQFF
DNA: TGTGCTAGTGGTTTGCCACCTAGCGGGAGTCGGGATGAGCAGTTCTTC

V: TRBV7-2
J: TRBJ1-4
size: -
D: -
CDR3: CASSHSEKLFF
DNA: TGTGCCAGCAGCCACAGTGAAAAACTGTTTTTT

V: TRBV11-2
J: TRBJ1-4
size: -
D: -
CDR3: CASSLGGEGPNEKLFF
DNA: TGTGCCAGCAGCTTAGGAGGGGAGGGCCCTAATGAAAAACTGTTTTTT

V: TRBV29-1
J: TRBJ1-1
size: -
D: -
CDR3: CSLVKGGNTEAFF
DNA: TGCAGCCTTGTGAAGGGAGGGAACACTGAAGCTTTCTTT

V: TRBV5-1
J: TRBJ1-6
size: -
D: -
CDR3: CASSLEGREAAPLHF
DNA: TGCGCCAGCAGCTTGGAGGGCAGGGAAGCAGCACCCCTCCACTTT

V: TRBV29-1
J: TRBJ2-2
size: -
D: TRBD1
CDR3: CSATGTGDIGNTGELFF
DNA: TGCAGCGCAACCGGGACAGGGGATATTGGGAACACCGGGGAGCTGTTTTTT

V: TRBV21-1
J: TRBJ2-3
size: -
D: -
CDR3: CASSKAAQGAEADTQYF
DNA: TGTGCCAGCAGCAAAGCGGCACAGGGGGCAGAAGCAGATACGCAGTATTTT

V: TRBV5-6
J: TRBJ2-3
size: once
D: TRBD1
CDR3: CASRTGADTQYF
DNA: TGTGCCAGCAGAACAGGGGCAGATACGCAGTATTTT